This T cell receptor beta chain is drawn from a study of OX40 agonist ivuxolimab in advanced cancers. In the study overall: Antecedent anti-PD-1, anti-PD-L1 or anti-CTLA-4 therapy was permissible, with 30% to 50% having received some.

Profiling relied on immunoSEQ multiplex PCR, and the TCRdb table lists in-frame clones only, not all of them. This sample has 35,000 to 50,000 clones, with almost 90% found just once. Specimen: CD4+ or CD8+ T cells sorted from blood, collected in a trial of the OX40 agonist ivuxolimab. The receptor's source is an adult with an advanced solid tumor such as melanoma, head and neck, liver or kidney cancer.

In DNA form, the CDR3 reads TGTGCCATCAGTGATTTCGCAGGGGGAGGTCAAGAGACCCAGTACTTC. Translating it yields CAISDFAGGGQETQYF. The chain couples TRBV10-3 to TRBJ2-5, with a weak D call TRBD1 (7 bases). V was shortened by 3 bases and J by 2 bases, with 16 bases between the two germline ends. Germline V gene sequence: CDR1 ENHRY, CDR2 SYGVKD. This CDR3 is 16 amino acids long.